Listed below are T cell receptor beta chains from one sample, sequenced in a study of low-dose radiotherapy and immunotherapy resistance in tumors. TCRdb reprocessed the reads via MiXCR and lists one record per CDR3 protein. This table holds some 38,000 distinct CDR3 sequences, roughly 20% found once. The input for sequencing was PBMCs, taken after low-dose radiotherapy plus immunotherapy. Every receptor here comes from a female donor with ovarian cancer. Both conserved end residues are part of each CDR3. The order of the fields is CDR3 DNA, CDR3 protein, J gene, D gene, clone size, V gene. D genes are given only for firm matches. Clone sizes are given selectively: once, few, many, or a class where the clone is expanded.

TGTGCCAGCACCTGGGGCAGCAGCAATCAGCCCCAGCATTTT CASTWGSSNQPQHF TRBJ1-5 NA NA TRBV12-3/TRBV12-4
TGCAGTGCAACCGGGACGTACTACAATGAGCAGTTCTTC CSATGTYYNEQFF TRBJ2-1 NA many TRBV20-1
TGTGCCAGCAGCGCCCCGGGGGGGGCTGAGGGCTACAATGAGCAGTTCTTC CASSAPGGAEGYNEQFF TRBJ2-1 TRBD2 few TRBV28
TGCGCCAGCAGCTTGACTAGCGGGGGCTACGAGCAGTACTTC CASSLTSGGYEQYF TRBJ2-7 TRBD2 many TRBV5-1
TGCGCCAGCAGCCGCGCGGGAGGCGGGACCCAGTACTTC CASSRAGGGTQYF TRBJ2-5 TRBD2 many TRBV4-1
TGTGCCACCAGACTAGGTAGCTCTGGAAACACCATATATTTT CATRLGSSGNTIYF TRBJ1-3 NA many TRBV10-3
TGTGCCAGCAGTTTAGTAGGACTGCGGGCAAGAACTAATGAAAAACTGTTTTTT CASSLVGLRARTNEKLFF TRBJ1-4 NA medium-sized TRBV28
TGTGCCAGCAGCTTAGCGGGGGGCCTCTTTAATGAGCAGTTCTTC CASSLAGGLFNEQFF TRBJ2-1 NA many TRBV7-2
TGTGCCAGCAGTAAACACCCGGGACAGGGGAGCTCCTACGAGCAGTACTTC CASSKHPGQGSSYEQYF TRBJ2-7 TRBD1 NA TRBV6-6
TGTGCCAGCAACCAAAGGGGGGCCAGTGAAAAACTGTTTTTT CASNQRGASEKLFF TRBJ1-4 NA many TRBV28
TGTGCCAGCAGCTTAGGGGTAGACAATGAGCAGTTCTTC CASSLGVDNEQFF TRBJ2-1 NA NA TRBV13
TGTGCCTGGAGTGTTACAGGGGGCGAGCAGTACTTC CAWSVTGGEQYF TRBJ2-7 TRBD1 many TRBV30
TGCGCCAGCAGCCAAGTTTGGGGTTTCACAGATACGCAGTATTTT CASSQVWGFTDTQYF TRBJ2-3 NA many TRBV4-1
TGTGCCAGCAGGACCTCCTACGAGCAGTACTTC CASRTSYEQYF TRBJ2-7 NA many TRBV28
TGTGCCAGCAGTCCCCCGGGACGGCAGAACACTGAAGCTTTCTTT CASSPPGRQNTEAFF TRBJ1-1 NA many TRBV28
TGTGCCAGCAGAACAAGTTCGAACACCGGGGAGCTGTTTTTT CASRTSSNTGELFF TRBJ2-2 NA many TRBV14
TGTGCCAGCAGCCCTGGACACGGCTTGTCCGGCACAGATACGCAGTATTTT CASSPGHGLSGTDTQYF TRBJ2-3 NA many TRBV6-5
TGCGCCAGCAGCTTTGGTCCTGGGGGTGCCGGGCAGCCCCAGCATTTT CASSFGPGGAGQPQHF TRBJ1-5 NA NA TRBV5-1
TGCAGCGTTGTAGGGGACAAGACTAGCACAGATACGCAGTATTTT CSVVGDKTSTDTQYF TRBJ2-3 NA many TRBV29-1
TGTGCCAGCAGCGTAGGGGGGAGCGAGCAGTTCTTC CASSVGGSEQFF TRBJ2-1 NA once TRBV9
TGCAGCGTTGAAAGGGGTTACGGGGAGCTGTTTTTT CSVERGYGELFF TRBJ2-2 NA many TRBV29-1
TGCAGTCCCGCCGGGGCGGGGGGGGTGCAGTATTTT CSPAGAGGVQYF TRBJ2-3 TRBD2 many TRBV20-1
TGTGCCAGCACTTCCGCAGGGGCGAATTCACCCCTCCACTTT CASTSAGANSPLHF TRBJ1-6 NA many TRBV12-3/TRBV12-4
TGTGCCACCAGTGATCGACTAGCGGGAGAGGGCTATGAGCAGTTCTTC CATSDRLAGEGYEQFF TRBJ2-1 TRBD2 once TRBV24-1
TGCAGCGTTTCCCTCTCTGGGGCCAACGTCCTGACTTTC CSVSLSGANVLTF TRBJ2-6 NA NA TRBV29-1
TGCAGCGCGAAGAACACTGAAGCTTTCTTT CSAKNTEAFF TRBJ1-1 NA many TRBV29-1
TGTGCCAGCAGTCCCTCGGGCCCGAACACTGAAGCTTTCTTT CASSPSGPNTEAFF TRBJ1-1 NA many TRBV27
TGCAGCGTCCGGAGGGGAACAAACTATGGCTACACCTTC CSVRRGTNYGYTF TRBJ1-2 NA NA TRBV29-1
TGTGCCAGCTCACCACCGATCGGAGATGAGCAGTTCTTC CASSPPIGDEQFF TRBJ2-1 NA many TRBV18
TGCAGTGCTAGGCCGGGAGTCAATTCACCCCTCCACTTT CSARPGVNSPLHF TRBJ1-6 NA few TRBV20-1
TGTGCCATCAGTCTGGACGGCAAAAATGAGCAGTTCTTC CAISLDGKNEQFF TRBJ2-1 NA many TRBV10-3
TGCAGCGTTGGAGGACTAGCGGCGGAGTACAATGAGCAGTTCTTC CSVGGLAAEYNEQFF TRBJ2-1 TRBD2 few TRBV29-1
TGCAGTGCTCCCGGGACCCTGAACGGCTATGAGCAGTTCTTC CSAPGTLNGYEQFF TRBJ2-1 NA NA TRBV20-1
TGTGCCAGCAGTTCTGACACGCACACTGAAGCTTTCTTT CASSSDTHTEAFF TRBJ1-1 NA many TRBV7-7
TGCAGTGCTCCCCAGTTGAATACGCAGTATTTT CSAPQLNTQYF TRBJ2-3 NA many TRBV20-1
TGTGCCAGCAGTTTATGGGCAGATCAAGAGACCCAGTACTTC CASSLWADQETQYF TRBJ2-5 NA many TRBV28
TGTGCCAGCGGGGGACTAGCGTACGAGCAGTACTTC CASGGLAYEQYF TRBJ2-7 TRBD2 many TRBV28
TGTGCCAGTAGTATGGAGGGACCGGTCAATCAGCCCCAGCATTTT CASSMEGPVNQPQHF TRBJ1-5 NA many TRBV19
TGTGCCAGCAGTCCAATTGGGGCCATTCGCAATCAGCCCCAGCATTTT CASSPIGAIRNQPQHF TRBJ1-5 NA many TRBV6-2/TRBV6-3
TGTGCCAGCAAAGAGCGGGGGTACACTGAAGCTTTCTTT CASKERGYTEAFF TRBJ1-1 NA NA TRBV7-2
TGTGCCAGCAGCTTACGGCGGGAGATATACAATGAGCAGTTCTTC CASSLRREIYNEQFF TRBJ2-1 TRBD2 many TRBV7-8
TGCGCCAGCAGCACCCTGTCAGGGTATGGCGAGCAGTACTTC CASSTLSGYGEQYF TRBJ2-7 NA many TRBV5-1
TGTGCCAGCAAGGTGAAGAACAATGAGCAGTTCTTC CASKVKNNEQFF TRBJ2-1 NA many TRBV12-3/TRBV12-4
TGTGCCAGCAGCTATGGCCAACACTACGAGCAGTACTTC CASSYGQHYEQYF TRBJ2-7 NA many TRBV27
TGTGCCAGCAGCCGATCCACCGGGGAGCTGTTTTTT CASSRSTGELFF TRBJ2-2 NA many TRBV7-9
TGTGCCAGCAGCTTGGCCTCACCCCGGCTAGCGGGCTATCCCTACGAGCAGTACTTC CASSLASPRLAGYPYEQYF TRBJ2-7 TRBD2 few TRBV11-2
TGTGCCAGCAGTTTATTAACAGGGGAGACCCAGTACTTC CASSLLTGETQYF TRBJ2-5 NA many TRBV7-3
TGCAGCGTAGGGAACTTGAACACTGAAGCTTTCTTT CSVGNLNTEAFF TRBJ1-1 NA many TRBV29-1
TGTGCCAGTAGTATAAACGGGGACCAGCCCCAGCATTTT CASSINGDQPQHF TRBJ1-5 NA many TRBV19
TGTGCCAGCAGCTACGGGACCACAGATACGCAGTATTTT CASSYGTTDTQYF TRBJ2-3 NA NA TRBV5-4
TGTGCCAGCAGTTCGAACGGGGCTCTGTCCATATATTTT CASSSNGALSIYF TRBJ1-3 NA many TRBV12-3/TRBV12-4
TGCAGTGCTAGAGATAGGACAGGAGCGGGACAAGAGCAGTTCTTC CSARDRTGAGQEQFF TRBJ2-1 NA many TRBV20-1
TGTGCCAGCAGCTTAGCCGATGGGGGGGAAGCTTTCTTT CASSLADGGEAFF TRBJ1-1 NA many TRBV13
TGTGCCAGCAGCGCTAGGACCACAGATACGCAGTATTTT CASSARTTDTQYF TRBJ2-3 NA medium-sized TRBV6-5
TGTGCCAGCAGTTTAGGGCTTAGCGTGTCCTACGAGCAGTACTTC CASSLGLSVSYEQYF TRBJ2-7 NA many TRBV12-3/TRBV12-4
TGTGCCTGGAGTGTACGCAGGGCGCATGGCTACACCTTC CAWSVRRAHGYTF TRBJ1-2 NA many TRBV30
TGTGCCAGCACCGGGCCTAGCAATCAGCCCCAGCATTTT CASTGPSNQPQHF TRBJ1-5 NA many TRBV6-6
TGTGCCAGCAGAATCAGCCAAACAGCTTACGAGCAGTACTTC CASRISQTAYEQYF TRBJ2-7 NA many TRBV2
TGTGCCAGCAGCGAGGCCGGGACAGGGCAGGTCTACGAGCAGTACTTC CASSEAGTGQVYEQYF TRBJ2-7 TRBD1 many TRBV7-9